The TCR beta chain under discussion was sequenced for a study of blood T cell repertoires in COVID-19. The overall study: Sources were T cells, B-cell-depleted T cells, or PBMCs; the material itself was cDNA or gDNA.

As processed by the authors: Estimation of nucleated cell counts was performed using reference gene primer amplification. Sequencing was performed with immunoSEQ multiplex PCR; in TCRdb, only in-frame clones are kept and a portion is missing. That table is the source of V, J and clone size, and D and trimming were worked out from the DNA. The sample records approximately 230,000 clones, under 95% being singletons. Germline CDR1 SGHRS, CDR2 YFSETQ. The V gene lost 5 bases and the J gene lost 0 bases, with 17 bases spanning the gap. The CDR3 covers 16 residues. Sample: PBMCs or T cells enriched from blood (not recorded which). The genes are TRBV5-1 and TRBJ1-1; maybe TRBD1 (6 bases). The source is a woman aged 18-29 years who had recovered from COVID-19. DNA of the CDR3: TGCGCCAGCAGTGAAATAGGACAGCCGATGAACACTGAAGCTTTCTTT. Its translation is CASSEIGQPMNTEAFF.